Described below is a single T cell receptor (beta chain) sequence and its context. This clone turned up a few times. Its antigen is not yet known. No quality values exist for individual bases; no much larger clone is one base distant. The sample originates from a study of T cell changes during pregnancy in multiple sclerosis (dated by TCRdb to between 2019 and 2020). Regarding the study in general: The study looked at changes in the T cell repertoire across pregnancy in women with multiple sclerosis.

The library was obtained by the immunoSEQ multiplex PCR assay. TCRdb mirrors the immuneACCESS table, restricted to in-frame sequences. Some clones are absent from its copies; in checked studies, under half trace to an unresolved V gene, and the reason for the others is unknown. The sample table shows fewer than 80,000 clones, and roughly 90% are seen once. Of the sample, about 0.9% falls within the top ten clones. Trimming costs V 6 bases and J 1 base, and their ends lie 9 bases apart. The germline V gene provides CDR1 SGHNT and CDR2 YENEEA. The CDR3 sequence holds 13 residues, the cysteine and phenylalanine included. Here the CDR3 DNA is all that survives: 39 bases in frame from base 1.

The material sequenced was peripheral blood, taken in the first trimester of pregnancy. The clonotype originates from a female donor in good health, enrolled as a control in a pregnancy study. Recombination joined TRBV11-3 with TRBJ1-1; confidence is insufficient to name the D gene. CDR3 loop: CASRLNTNTEAFF. The DNA reads as follows: TGTGCCAGCAGACTAAACACGAACACTGAAGCTTTCTTT.